This T cell receptor (beta chain) was profiled in a study of human T cells and chemical hapten exposure. Overall study context: Cases of alopecia areata, totalis or universalis occurred in a predominantly female patient group. Points from the study as a whole: PT1 expanded TCR counts correlated positively with patch test score.

This clonotype was observed a handful of times. Its antigen is as yet unknown. The time point was: pre-sensitization, week 0. Specified treatment: therapeutic diphenylcyclopropenone sensitization with weekly scalp DPC. Individual cDNA molecules received unique molecular identifiers in the library. Authors' data handling: Individual samples carried between roughly 23,224 and 700,000 TCRs, with some 100,000 as the median. Each CDR3 protein gets one entry after TCRdb re-called the RACE reads with MiXCR. In this record, the V and J calls reflect TCRdb's handling and not the investigators' own analysis. Altogether 270,000 or so distinct CDR3 sequences are present, roughly 7.4% being singletons, with the ten largest covering roughly 1.2%. The CDR3 has 13 residues. Germline CDR1 and CDR2: SGDLS and YYNGEE. Trimming pared 3 bases from V and 5 bases from J, leaving 6 bases between.

This TCR was recovered from a man aged 18 to 30 with alopecia areata. Some clones in this sample may be carry-over from other donors' samples. The chain recombines TRBV9 with TRBJ1-6, with unresolved D. This specimen was whole blood, taken in connection with sensitization to the hapten diphenylcyclopropenone (DPC). The CDR3, as DNA: TGTGCCAGCAGCGCCAGAAATAATTCACCCCTCCACTTT. Amino acids: CASSARNNSPLHF.